The 30 T cell receptor beta chains below all came from one sample that was sequenced in a study of cytomegalovirus exposure and HLA in healthy donors. Primers included in the PCR were 60 Vbeta and 13 Jbeta primers. Method: immunoSEQ multiplex PCR; TCRdb's copy keeps in-frame clones and lacks some. The table has roughly 130,000 clones, 79% seen once. Sequencing was performed on PBMCs. Receptor source: a female donor in good health and CMV-seronegative.

This chain uses TRBV7-3 with TRBJ1-1; TRBD1 matches 7 bases. After removal of 2 bases from V and 4 bases from J, the junction contained 7 bases not matched to a gene. Looked up from germline, CDR1 is SGHTA and CDR2 is FQGTGA. The CDR3 runs 15 residues. The CDR3 here is CASSLGYQGGTEAFF. The CDR3 DNA reads TGTGCCAGCAGCTTAGGCTACCAGGGGGGCACTGAAGCTTTCTTT.

This chain connects TRBV5-4 to TRBJ2-3; tentative D call: TRBD2 (5 bases). Looked up from germline, CDR1 is SGHNT and CDR2 is YYREEE (reference sequence). The CDR3 has 12 amino acids. V was cut by 6 bases and J by 8 bases, with 13 bases left in between. The CDR3 coding sequence is TGTGCCAGCACGCTAGCAGGAGGTACGCAGTATTTT. Its protein is CASTLAGGTQYF.

The genes are TRBV9 and TRBJ2-1; no reliable D call. Germline CDR1 is SGDLS and CDR2 is YYNGEE. Trimming shortened V by 3 bases and J by 6 bases, and 10 bases separated the two germline ends. The CDR3 contains 13 residues. Here the CDR3 reads CASSAAISNEQFF. CDR3 sequence (DNA): TGTGCCAGCAGCGCCGCTATTTCCAATGAGCAGTTCTTC.

V is TRBV4-3 and J is TRBJ2-2, with D possibly TRBD2 on 6 matching bases. Germline CDR1 reads LGHNA; CDR2 reads YSLEER. Trimming took off 0 bases at V and 6 bases at J, with 8 bases between the two ends. The length of the CDR3 is 14 residues. The CDR3 sequence is CASSQDWGAGELFF. Here the CDR3 DNA reads TGCGCCAGCAGCCAAGACTGGGGGGCCGGGGAGCTGTTTTTT.

This clone occurred once. The gene calls are TRBV29-1 and TRBJ2-5, with 7 bases that match TRBD1. The CDR3 has 12 amino acids. V trimming: 4 bases; J trimming: 5 bases; junction bases outside the gene matches: 4. Germline-derived CDR1 and CDR2 are SQVTM and ANQGSEA. Here the CDR3 reads CSVGGQDETQYF. CDR3 bases: TGCAGCGTTGGAGGACAGGATGAGACCCAGTACTTC.

The chain uses TRBV30 and TRBJ2-3, with 7 bases identical to TRBD2. Looked up from germline, CDR1 is GTSNPN and CDR2 is SVGIG (reference sequence). V trimming: 5 bases; J trimming: 3 bases; junction bases outside the gene matches: 8. The CDR3 has 14 residues. CDR3 DNA sequence: TGTGCCTGGGGCACGGGGGGAAGGACAGATACGCAGTATTTT. Translation: CAWGTGGRTDTQYF.

This clone was picked up one time. The chain combines TRBV6-1 with TRBJ1-5; TRBD1 might be the D (5 bases). Trimming removed 4 bases from V and 5 bases from J, with 9 bases in between. The length of the CDR3 is 13 residues. CDR1 and CDR2 from the germline V gene are MNHNS and SASEGT. CDR3 in DNA: TGTGCCAGCAGTGCAGGGAGGGATCAGCCCCAGCATTTT. Protein sequence: CASSAGRDQPQHF.

CDR3 loop: CASSQEVTGFTDTQYF. As DNA, the CDR3 is TGCGCCAGCAGCCAAGAAGTGACAGGGTTCACAGATACGCAGTATTTT. This chain links TRBV4-3 with TRBJ2-3; 7 bases align to TRBD1. The CDR3 is 16 amino acids. Trimming at V came to 0 bases and at J to 2 bases, leaving 5 bases not matched to a gene. Germline values: CDR1 LGHNA, CDR2 YSLEER.

V gene TRBV29-1 combines with J gene TRBJ2-1, with TRBD1 as a possible D gene (7 bases). Looked up from germline, CDR1 is SQVTM and CDR2 is ANQGSEA. The CDR3 sequence is 15 residues long. The V end was cut by 2 bases, the J end by 3 bases, with 14 bases between. CDR3 coding DNA: TGCAGCGTTGAAAGGCAGGGGGGATACTACAATGAGCAGTTCTTC. It encodes CSVERQGGYYNEQFF.

The chain links TRBV11-2 to TRBJ1-4; D gene ambiguous. V was cut by 5 bases and J by 3 bases, with 7 bases left in between. The germline gives CDR1 SGHAT, CDR2 FQNNGV. The CDR3 is 13 amino acids. The CDR3 protein is CASSPRANEKLFF. For the CDR3, the DNA is TGTGCCAGCAGCCCCCGCGCTAATGAAAAACTGTTTTTT.

V is TRBV4-1 and J is TRBJ2-7; possibly TRBD2 for D (6 bases). The CDR3 spans 15 residues. Germline-derived CDR1 and CDR2 are MGHRA and YSYEKL. Trimming left V 4 bases short and J 3 bases short, with 16 bases between. CDR3 nucleotide sequence: TGCGCCAGCAGCCCACCCTTGCGGGGCCACTACGAGCAGTACTTC. This encodes CASSPPLRGHYEQYF.

V and J are TRBV5-4 and TRBJ2-1, with D perhaps matching TRBD1 (6 bases). The V end lost 8 bases, the J end lost 3 bases, and 18 bases lay between the germline ends. Per the germline V gene, CDR1 is SGHNT and CDR2 is YYREEE (reference sequence). The CDR3 is 15 residues long. CDR3 amino acids: CASSPQGGVYNEQFF. The CDR3, as DNA: TGTGCCAGTAGTCCCCAAGGGGGAGTCTACAATGAGCAGTTCTTC.

V usage is TRBV27 and J usage is TRBJ1-6, with TRBD1 identical over 8 bases. Germline V gene sequence: CDR1 MNHEY, CDR2 SMNVEV (reference sequence). Unmatched junction bases numbered 9, after V lost 4 bases and J lost 7 bases. The CDR3 is 16 amino acids. The CDR3, as DNA: TGTGCCAGCAGTTACAACAGGGGGGAGGGAAATTCACCCCTCCACTTT. It translates to CASSYNRGEGNSPLHF.

The V gene is TRBV4-1, the J gene TRBJ1-1, with TRBD1 matching over 12 bases. Per the germline V gene, CDR1 is MGHRA and CDR2 is YSYEKL. After removal of 6 bases from V and 4 bases from J, the junction contained 9 bases not matched to a gene. The CDR3 covers 16 residues. The CDR3 spells CASRWGTGGSGTEAFF. In DNA form, the CDR3 reads TGCGCCAGCAGATGGGGGACAGGGGGCTCGGGCACTGAAGCTTTCTTT.

The rearrangement links TRBV7-2 to TRBJ2-7; TRBD1 aligns across 7 bases. The CDR3 is made up of 14 amino acids. CDR1 SGHTA and CDR2 FQGNSA come from the germline V gene. V lost 3 bases, J lost 6 bases, and 8 bases stayed unmatched. CDR3 in DNA: TGTGCCAGCAGCTTGTGGCAGGGGGTCGGCGAGCAGTACTTC. It specifies CASSLWQGVGEQYF.

The chain combines TRBV30 with TRBJ1-5; D not certain. The CDR3 consists of 15 residues. Looked up from germline, CDR1 is GTSNPN and CDR2 is SVGIG (reference sequence). Trimming cost V 3 bases and J 1 base, with 13 bases left between them. The CDR3 loop reads CAWRVAGRSNQPQHF. The CDR3 DNA follows: TGTGCCTGGAGAGTGGCGGGGAGGAGCAATCAGCCCCAGCATTTT.

The V call is TRBV5-5, the J call TRBJ1-5; no reliable D call. Trimming removed 4 bases at V and 7 bases at J, with 12 bases between. CDR3 length: 13 residues. Looked up from germline, CDR1 is SGHKS and CDR2 is YYEKEE (reference sequence). CDR3 DNA sequence: TGTGCCAGCAGCCTCGAGAGTTTCCAGCCCCAGCATTTT. This translates into CASSLESFQPQHF.

The chain uses TRBV11-2 and TRBJ1-6; D is possibly TRBD1 (5 bases). Trimming pared 3 bases from V and 8 bases from J, leaving 14 bases between. The germline V gene has CDR1 SGHAT and CDR2 FQNNGV. The CDR3 totals 15 residues. CDR3 sequence reads: CASSFGTRADSPLHF. CDR3 in DNA: TGTGCCAGCAGCTTTGGTACCAGGGCGGATTCACCCCTCCACTTT.

The chain recombines TRBV18 with TRBJ1-2; TRBD1 aligns across 7 bases. Germline trimming cut 3 bases from V and 0 bases from J; bases unmatched to any gene: 7. Germline assignment: CDR1 KGHSH and CDR2 LQKENI. There are 16 residues in the CDR3. DNA for the CDR3: TGTGCCAGCTCACCTTTGACAGGGAGGCCTAACTATGGCTACACCTTC. Translated: CASSPLTGRPNYGYTF.

The gene calls are TRBV23-1 and TRBJ1-5; 10 bases map to TRBD1. Being an ORF, TRBV23-1 has a function that is uncertain. Unmatched junction bases numbered 13, after V lost 6 bases and J lost 5 bases. The CDR3 consists of 17 residues. The CDR3 coding sequence is TGCGCCAGCAGATTAGGGGCCGGGACAGGGGTTTATCAGCCCCAGCATTTT. Amino acids: CASRLGAGTGVYQPQHF.

The chain couples TRBV6-5 to TRBJ1-2; possible D gene TRBD1, 6 bases. Trimming took 6 bases from V and 8 from J, leaving 19 bases between them. CDR1 and CDR2 (germline): MNHEY, SVGAGI. This CDR3 spans 14 amino acids. The CDR3 spells CASREWGRQAGYTF. The CDR3 bases are TGTGCCAGCAGGGAATGGGGGAGACAGGCCGGCTACACCTTC.

This chain uses TRBV9 with TRBJ1-6; the D is unclear. The CDR3 covers 15 residues. Trimming pared 0 bases from V and 4 bases from J, leaving 8 bases between. The V gene's germline CDR1 is SGDLS and CDR2 YYNGEE. In nucleotides, the CDR3 is TGTGCCAGCAGCGTAGGCCCCACTTATAATTCACCCCTCCACTTT. Protein product: CASSVGPTYNSPLHF.

The chain recombines TRBV11-3 with TRBJ2-7, with D possibly being TRBD1 (5 bases). V lost 1 base and J lost 7, with 17 bases in between. CDR1 SGHNT and CDR2 YENEEA come from the germline V gene. The length of the CDR3 is 15 residues. The CDR3 sequence: CASSLVVNRAGEQYF. The CDR3 DNA follows: TGTGCCAGCAGCTTAGTAGTAAATCGGGCAGGGGAGCAGTACTTC.

This rearrangement joins TRBV5-4 to TRBJ2-3, with a tentative D call TRBD2 (5 bases). Germline assignment: CDR1 SGHNT and CDR2 YYREEE (reference sequence). The CDR3 sequence is 14 residues long. Trimming left V 5 bases short and J 0 bases short, with 10 bases between. The CDR3, as DNA: TGTGCCAGCAGACCAGCGGCGAGCACAGATACGCAGTATTTT. It yields the protein CASRPAASTDTQYF.

The chain combines TRBV30 with TRBJ2-1; D may be TRBD1 (6 bases). The CDR3 is 13 residues long. The V gene's germline CDR1 is GTSNPN and CDR2 SVGIG (reference sequence). Trimming removed 6 bases from V and 7 bases from J, with 16 bases in between. CDR3 in amino acids: CACTRGNVNEQFF. CDR3 DNA sequence: TGTGCCTGCACTAGGGGGAACGTGAATGAGCAGTTCTTC.

This chain connects TRBV5-1 to TRBJ2-3, with TRBD2 matching 8 bases. The germline gives CDR1 SGHRS, CDR2 YFSETQ. The trim removed 2 bases at V and 1 base at J, leaving 3 bases unmatched. The CDR3 sequence is 15 residues long. CDR3 nucleotide sequence: TGCGCCAGCAGCTTAGCGGGAGATGGCACAGATACGCAGTATTTT. Translated, it gives CASSLAGDGTDTQYF.

Ten or more counts support this clone. The chain uses TRBV29-1 and TRBJ2-1, with a possible D match to TRBD2 (5 bases). Germline values: CDR1 SQVTM, CDR2 ANQGSEA. Between the trimmed V and J ends, which lost 4 bases and 5 bases, there was a span of 27 bases. The length of the CDR3 is 18 residues. The CDR3 here is CSVGNSGLAGRKHNEQFF. As DNA, the CDR3 is TGCAGCGTTGGGAACAGCGGCCTCGCAGGTCGGAAACACAATGAGCAGTTCTTC.

V and J are TRBV6-6 and TRBJ1-5; D not resolved. Looked up from germline, CDR1 is MNHNY and CDR2 is SVGAGI (reference sequence). CDR3 length equals 13 residues. Trimming left V 5 bases short and J 6 bases short, with 11 bases between. The CDR3 here is CASSQTRGQPQHF. The CDR3 bases are TGTGCCAGCAGTCAAACCAGAGGTCAGCCCCAGCATTTT.

This chain connects TRBV6-1 to TRBJ2-3; D is undetermined. Trimming removed 3 bases at V and 1 base at J, with 14 bases between. This CDR3 has 16 amino acids. Per the germline V gene, CDR1 is MNHNS and CDR2 is SASEGT. The CDR3, as DNA: TGTGCCAGCAGTGATGGGCCAGGCTTTGGCACAGATACGCAGTATTTT. Amino acid sequence: CASSDGPGFGTDTQYF.

This clone was observed a few times. Different DNA sequences within this sample yield the same CDR3. The chain joins TRBV5-6 to TRBJ2-7; D possibly corresponds to TRBD2 (6 bases). V lost 0 bases and J lost 4, with 8 bases in between. This CDR3 is 13 amino acids long. CDR1 is SGHDT, CDR2 YYEEEE, per germline. CDR3: CASSLGGGYEQYF. CDR3 nucleotides: TGTGCCAGCAGCTTGGGTGGGGGGTACGAGCAGTACTTC.